The 6 T cell receptor beta chains below all came from one sample that was sequenced in a study of blood T cell repertoires in COVID-19. Some clones are missing from TCRdb's copy, which holds only in-frame ones; the method was immunoSEQ multiplex PCR. The sample includes roughly 150,000 clones, about 86% seen only once; the top ten take around 20%. The sequencing input was peripheral blood. All receptors derive from a woman in her seventies who had recovered from COVID-19.

The rearrangement links TRBV5-8 to TRBJ2-3; D is possibly TRBD1 (7 bases). Germline lookup yields CDR1 SGHTS and CDR2 YDEGEE. The CDR3 is 14 residues long. V was pared by 5 bases and J by 4 bases, with 14 bases between. The CDR3 here is CASRARGDADTQYF. The CDR3 DNA is TGTGCCAGCAGAGCCAGGGGGGACGCAGATACGCAGTATTTT.

CDR3 coding DNA: TGCAGCGTCGCCCGACTAGCGGGAGCCTACAATGAGCAGTTCTTC. This encodes CSVARLAGAYNEQFF. This chain uses TRBV29-1 with TRBJ2-1, with 12 bases lining up with TRBD2. The ends lost 6 bases at V and 2 bases at J; junction bases unmatched: 5. Germline lookup yields CDR1 SQVTM and CDR2 ANQGSEA. The CDR3 sequence is 15 residues long.

The V gene is TRBV11-3, the J gene TRBJ1-6, with TRBD1 matching 8 bases. After removal of 5 bases from V and 6 bases from J, the junction contained 6 bases not matched to a gene. The CDR3 contains 15 residues. Germline V gene data show CDR1 as SGHNT and CDR2 as YENEEA. DNA of the CDR3: TGTGCCAGCAGCCCCCGGACAGGGCGTAATTCACCCCTCCACTTT. As protein: CASSPRTGRNSPLHF.

This chain connects TRBV6-5 to TRBJ1-3, with TRBD1 as a possible D gene (5 bases). Germline CDR1 MNHEY, CDR2 SVGAGI. V dropped 11 bases and J dropped 2 bases, with 19 bases sitting between them. The CDR3 runs 15 residues. CDR3 in DNA: TGTGCCGGGACTCGTGGCCCCTCGCCTGGAAACACCATATATTTT. This gives the protein CAGTRGPSPGNTIYF.

This clone was detected a few times. The chain joins TRBV10-2 to TRBJ2-3, with D possibly matching TRBD2 (5 bases). Per germline, CDR1 WSHSY and CDR2 SAAADI. Trimming took 9 bases from V and 2 from J, leaving 18 bases between them. The CDR3 sequence is 15 residues long. CDR3 bases: TGCGCCAGTTTGAACATCGGACTTTACACAGATACGCAGTATTTT. Its translation: CASLNIGLYTDTQYF.

This clone was seen a few times. The CDR3 bases are TGTGCCAGCAGTTACGCCAGCCCGGGGGGCTACACCTTC. Protein sequence: CASSYASPGGYTF. The chain combines TRBV6-5 with TRBJ1-2; D not resolved. The CDR3 runs 13 residues. Trimming took 2 bases from V and 8 from J, leaving 12 bases between them. From germline, CDR1 is MNHEY and CDR2 SVGAGI.